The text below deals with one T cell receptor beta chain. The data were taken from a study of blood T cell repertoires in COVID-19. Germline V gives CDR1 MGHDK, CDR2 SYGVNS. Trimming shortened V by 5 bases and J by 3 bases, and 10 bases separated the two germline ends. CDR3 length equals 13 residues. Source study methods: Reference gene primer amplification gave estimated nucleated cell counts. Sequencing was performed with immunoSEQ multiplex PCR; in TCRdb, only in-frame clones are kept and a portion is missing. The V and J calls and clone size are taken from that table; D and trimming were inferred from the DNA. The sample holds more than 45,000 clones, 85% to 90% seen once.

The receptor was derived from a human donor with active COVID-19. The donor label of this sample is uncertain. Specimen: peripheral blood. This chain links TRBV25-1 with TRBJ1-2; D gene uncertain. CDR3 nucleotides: TGTGCCAGCAGTCCGGGGATCTACTATGGCTACACCTTC. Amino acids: CASSPGIYYGYTF.